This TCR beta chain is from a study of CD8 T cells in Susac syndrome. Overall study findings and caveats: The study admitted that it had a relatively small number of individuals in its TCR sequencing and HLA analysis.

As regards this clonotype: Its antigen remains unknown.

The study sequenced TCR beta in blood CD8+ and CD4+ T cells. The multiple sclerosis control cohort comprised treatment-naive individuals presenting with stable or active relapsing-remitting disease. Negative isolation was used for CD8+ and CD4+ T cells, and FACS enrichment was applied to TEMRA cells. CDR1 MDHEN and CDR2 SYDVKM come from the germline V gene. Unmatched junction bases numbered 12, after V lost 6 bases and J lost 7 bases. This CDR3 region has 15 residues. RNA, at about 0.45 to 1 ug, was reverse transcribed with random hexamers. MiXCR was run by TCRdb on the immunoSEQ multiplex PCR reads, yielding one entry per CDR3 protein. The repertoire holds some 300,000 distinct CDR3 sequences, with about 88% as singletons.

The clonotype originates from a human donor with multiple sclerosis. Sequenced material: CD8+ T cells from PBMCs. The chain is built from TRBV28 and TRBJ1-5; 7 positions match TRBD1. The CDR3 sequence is CASRNDRAIIQPQHF. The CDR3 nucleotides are TGTGCCAGCAGAAATGACAGGGCCATCATCCAGCCCCAGCATTTT.